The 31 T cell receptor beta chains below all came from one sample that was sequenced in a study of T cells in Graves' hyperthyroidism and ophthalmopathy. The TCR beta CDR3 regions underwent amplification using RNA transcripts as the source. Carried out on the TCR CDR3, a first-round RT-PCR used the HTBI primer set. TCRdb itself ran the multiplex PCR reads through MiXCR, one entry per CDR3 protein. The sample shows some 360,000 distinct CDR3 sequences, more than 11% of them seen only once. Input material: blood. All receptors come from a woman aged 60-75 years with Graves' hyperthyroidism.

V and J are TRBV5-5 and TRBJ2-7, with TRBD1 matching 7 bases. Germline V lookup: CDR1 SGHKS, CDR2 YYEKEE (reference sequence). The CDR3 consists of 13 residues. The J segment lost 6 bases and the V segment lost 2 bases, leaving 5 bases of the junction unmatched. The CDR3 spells CASSFWTGREQYF. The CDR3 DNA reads TGTGCCAGCAGCTTTTGGACAGGACGCGAGCAGTACTTC.

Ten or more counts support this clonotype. CDR3 amino acids: CASSYSEASGSSYEQYF. DNA for the CDR3: TGTGCCAGCAGTTACTCCGAGGCGAGCGGGAGCTCCTACGAGCAGTACTTC. V and J are TRBV6-6 and TRBJ2-7, with 8 bases that match TRBD2. CDR1 is MNHNY and CDR2 is SVGAGI in the germline V gene (reference sequence). The V gene end was trimmed by 0 bases and the J gene end by 0 bases; junction bases not matched to a gene: 7. The CDR3 is made up of 17 amino acids.

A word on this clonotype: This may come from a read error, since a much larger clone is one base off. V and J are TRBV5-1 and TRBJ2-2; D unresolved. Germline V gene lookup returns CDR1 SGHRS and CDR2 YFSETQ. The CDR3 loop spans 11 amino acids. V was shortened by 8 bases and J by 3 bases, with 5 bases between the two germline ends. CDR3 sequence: CASADTGELFF. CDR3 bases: TGCGCCAGTGCGGACACCGGGGAGCTGTTTTTT.

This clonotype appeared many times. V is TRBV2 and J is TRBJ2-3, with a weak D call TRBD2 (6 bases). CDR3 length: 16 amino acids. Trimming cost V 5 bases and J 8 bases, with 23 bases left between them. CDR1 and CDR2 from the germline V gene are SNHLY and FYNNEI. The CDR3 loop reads CASSWGRQPPMGTQYF. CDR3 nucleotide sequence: TGTGCCAGCAGTTGGGGGAGGCAGCCTCCAATGGGTACGCAGTATTTT.

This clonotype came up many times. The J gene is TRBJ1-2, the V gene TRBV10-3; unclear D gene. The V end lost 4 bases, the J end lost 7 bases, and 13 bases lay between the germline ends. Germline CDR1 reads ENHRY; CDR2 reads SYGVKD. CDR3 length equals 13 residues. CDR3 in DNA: TGTGCCATCAGTGGAATCGTACGGGGTGGCTACACCTTC. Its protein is CAISGIVRGGYTF.

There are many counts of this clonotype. Here the CDR3 reads CASGLAGTLSEQYF. As DNA, the CDR3 is TGTGCTAGTGGTTTGGCCGGGACTTTAAGCGAGCAGTACTTC. V gene TRBV12-5 combines with J gene TRBJ2-7; D possibly corresponds to TRBD2 (6 bases). This CDR3 region has 14 residues. Trimming took 1 base from V and 6 from J, leaving 13 bases between them. Germline assignment: CDR1 LGHNT and CDR2 FRNRAP. The complete variable domain, with remaining parts taken from reference TRBV12-5 and TRBJ2-7, reads DARVTQTPRHKVTEMGQEVTMRCQPILGHNTVFWYRQTMMQGLELLAYFRNRAPLDDSGMPKDRFSAEMPDATLATLKIQPSEPRDSAVYFCASGLAGTLSEQYFGPGTRLTVT.

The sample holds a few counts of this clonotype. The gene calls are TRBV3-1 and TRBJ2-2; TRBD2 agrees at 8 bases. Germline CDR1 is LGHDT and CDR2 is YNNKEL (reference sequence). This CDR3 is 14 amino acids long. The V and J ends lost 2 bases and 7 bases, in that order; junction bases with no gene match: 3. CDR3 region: CASSQRAGGGELFF. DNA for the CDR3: TGTGCCAGCAGCCAACGGGCGGGAGGCGGGGAGCTGTTTTTT.

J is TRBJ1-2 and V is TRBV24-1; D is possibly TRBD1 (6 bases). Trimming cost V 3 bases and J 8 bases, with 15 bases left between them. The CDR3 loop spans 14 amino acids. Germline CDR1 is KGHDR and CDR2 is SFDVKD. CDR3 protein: CATSDRTAVGGYTF. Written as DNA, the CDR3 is TGTGCCACCAGTGATAGGACAGCAGTTGGGGGCTACACCTTC.

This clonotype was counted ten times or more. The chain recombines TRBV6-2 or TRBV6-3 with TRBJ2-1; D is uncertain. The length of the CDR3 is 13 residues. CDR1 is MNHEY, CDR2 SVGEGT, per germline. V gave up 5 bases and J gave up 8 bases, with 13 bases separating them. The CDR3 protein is CASSRLFSYEQFF. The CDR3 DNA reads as TGTGCCAGCAGTAGATTGTTTTCCTATGAGCAGTTCTTC.

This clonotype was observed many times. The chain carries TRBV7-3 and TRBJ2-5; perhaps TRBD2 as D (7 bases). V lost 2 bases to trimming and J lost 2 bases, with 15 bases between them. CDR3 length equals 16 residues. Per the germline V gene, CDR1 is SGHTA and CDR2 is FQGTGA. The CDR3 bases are TGTGCCAGCAGCTTACTGGGAGGGGGACTACAAGAGACCCAGTACTTC. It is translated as CASSLLGGGLQETQYF.

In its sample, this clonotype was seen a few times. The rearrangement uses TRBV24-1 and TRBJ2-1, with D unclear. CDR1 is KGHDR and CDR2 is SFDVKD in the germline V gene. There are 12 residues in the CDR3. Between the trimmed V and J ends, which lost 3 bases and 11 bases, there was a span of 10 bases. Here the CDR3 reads CATSDPLAQQFF. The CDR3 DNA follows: TGTGCCACCAGTGATCCCCTGGCCCAGCAGTTCTTC.

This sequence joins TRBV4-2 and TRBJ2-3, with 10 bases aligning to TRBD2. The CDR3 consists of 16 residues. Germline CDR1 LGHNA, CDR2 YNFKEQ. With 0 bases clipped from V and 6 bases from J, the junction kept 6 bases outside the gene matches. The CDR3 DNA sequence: TGTGCCAGCAGCCAAGATTCGCTAGCGGGAGTTGATACGCAGTATTTT. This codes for CASSQDSLAGVDTQYF.

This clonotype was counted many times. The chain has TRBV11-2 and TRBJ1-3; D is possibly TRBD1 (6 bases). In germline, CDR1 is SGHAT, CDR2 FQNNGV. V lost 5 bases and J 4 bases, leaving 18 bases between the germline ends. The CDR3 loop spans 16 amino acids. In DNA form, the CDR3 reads TGTGCCAGCAGCCTCTGGCAGGGGTACGGAGGAAACACCATATATTTT. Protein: CASSLWQGYGGNTIYF.

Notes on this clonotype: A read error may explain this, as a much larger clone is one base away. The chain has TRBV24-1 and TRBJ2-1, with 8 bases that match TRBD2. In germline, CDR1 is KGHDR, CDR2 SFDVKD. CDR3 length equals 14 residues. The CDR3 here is CTTRGSGSNNEQFF. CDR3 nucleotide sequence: TGTACCACTCGAGGGAGCGGGAGTAACAATGAGCAGTTCTTC.

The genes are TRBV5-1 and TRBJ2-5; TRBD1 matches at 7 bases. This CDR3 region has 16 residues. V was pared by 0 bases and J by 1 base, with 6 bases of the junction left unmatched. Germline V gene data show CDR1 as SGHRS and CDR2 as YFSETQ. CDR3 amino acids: CASSLEGHRGQETQYF. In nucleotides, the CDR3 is TGCGCCAGCAGCTTGGAGGGTCACAGGGGCCAAGAGACCCAGTACTTC.

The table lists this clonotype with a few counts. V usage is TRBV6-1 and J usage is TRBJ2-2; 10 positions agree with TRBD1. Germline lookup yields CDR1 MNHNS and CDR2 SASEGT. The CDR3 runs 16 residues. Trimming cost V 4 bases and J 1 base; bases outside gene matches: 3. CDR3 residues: CASSGQGALNTGELFF. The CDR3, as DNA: TGTGCCAGCAGTGGACAGGGGGCATTGAACACCGGGGAGCTGTTTTTT.

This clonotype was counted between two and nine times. The CDR3 coding sequence is TGTGCCAGCAGCGTAGGAACTAGCGGGAGGGTCTCGACCCAGTACTTC. The encoded protein is CASSVGTSGRVSTQYF. J is TRBJ2-5 and V is TRBV9; 13 positions match TRBD2. With V trimmed by 0 bases and J by 7 bases, 6 bases remained unmatched. This CDR3 contains 16 residues. Germline CDR1 is SGDLS and CDR2 is YYNGEE.

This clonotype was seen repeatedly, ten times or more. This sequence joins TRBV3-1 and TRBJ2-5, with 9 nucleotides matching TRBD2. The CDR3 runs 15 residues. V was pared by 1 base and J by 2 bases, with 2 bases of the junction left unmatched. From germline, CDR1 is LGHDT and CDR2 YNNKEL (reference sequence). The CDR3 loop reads CASSQGTSVQETQYF. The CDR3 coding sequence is TGTGCCAGCAGCCAAGGGACTAGCGTTCAAGAGACCCAGTACTTC.

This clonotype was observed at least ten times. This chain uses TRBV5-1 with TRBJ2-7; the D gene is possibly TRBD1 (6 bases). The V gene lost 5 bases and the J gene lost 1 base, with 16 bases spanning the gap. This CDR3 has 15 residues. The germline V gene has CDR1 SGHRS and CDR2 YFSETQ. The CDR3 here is CASRFSGESSYEQYF. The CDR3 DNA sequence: TGCGCCAGCAGGTTCTCAGGGGAAAGTTCCTACGAGCAGTACTTC.

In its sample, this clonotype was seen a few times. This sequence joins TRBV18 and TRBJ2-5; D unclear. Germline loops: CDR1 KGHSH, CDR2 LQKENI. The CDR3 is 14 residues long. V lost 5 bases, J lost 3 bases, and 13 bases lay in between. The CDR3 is CASSMSGSEETQYF. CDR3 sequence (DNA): TGTGCCAGCTCAATGTCCGGATCGGAAGAGACCCAGTACTTC.

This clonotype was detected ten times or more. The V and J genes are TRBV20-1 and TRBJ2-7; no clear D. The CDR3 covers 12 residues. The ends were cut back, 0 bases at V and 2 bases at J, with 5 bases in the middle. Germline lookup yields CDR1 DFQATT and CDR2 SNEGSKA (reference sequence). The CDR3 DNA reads TGCAGTGCTAGAGAGCAGACCTACGAGCAGTACTTC. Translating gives CSAREQTYEQYF.

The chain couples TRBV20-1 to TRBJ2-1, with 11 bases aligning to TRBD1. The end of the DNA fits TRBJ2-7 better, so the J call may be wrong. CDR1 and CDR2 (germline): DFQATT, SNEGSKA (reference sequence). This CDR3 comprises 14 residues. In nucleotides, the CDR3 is TGCAGTGCCCTCAGGACAGGGGGCTACAATGAGCAGTACTTC. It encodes CSALRTGGYNEQYF.

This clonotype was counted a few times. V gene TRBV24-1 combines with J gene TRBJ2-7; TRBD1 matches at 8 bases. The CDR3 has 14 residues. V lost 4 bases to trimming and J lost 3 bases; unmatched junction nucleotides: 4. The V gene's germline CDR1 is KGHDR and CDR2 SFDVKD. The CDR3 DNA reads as TGTGCCACCAGTGACCCCGGGACAGGCTACGAGCAGTACTTC. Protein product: CATSDPGTGYEQYF.

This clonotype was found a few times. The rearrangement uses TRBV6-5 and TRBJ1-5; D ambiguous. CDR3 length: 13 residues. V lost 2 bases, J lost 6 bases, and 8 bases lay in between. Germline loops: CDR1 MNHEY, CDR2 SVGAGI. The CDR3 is CASSYLLTQPQHF. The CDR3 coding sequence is TGTGCCAGCAGTTACCTACTAACTCAGCCCCAGCATTTT.

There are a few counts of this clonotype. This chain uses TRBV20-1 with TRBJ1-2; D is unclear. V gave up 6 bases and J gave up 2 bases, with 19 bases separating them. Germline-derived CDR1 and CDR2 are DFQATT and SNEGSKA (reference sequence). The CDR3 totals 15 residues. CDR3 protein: CSATRDMENNYGYTF. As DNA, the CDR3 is TGCAGTGCCACCCGCGACATGGAGAACAACTATGGCTACACCTTC.

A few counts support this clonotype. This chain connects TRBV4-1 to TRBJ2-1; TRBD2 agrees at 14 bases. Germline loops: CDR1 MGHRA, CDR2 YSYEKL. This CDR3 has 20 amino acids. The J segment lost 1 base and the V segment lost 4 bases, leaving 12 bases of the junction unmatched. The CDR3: CASSRGMGLAGVFSYNEQFF. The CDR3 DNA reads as TGCGCCAGCAGCCGCGGGATGGGACTAGCGGGAGTTTTTTCCTACAATGAGCAGTTCTTC.

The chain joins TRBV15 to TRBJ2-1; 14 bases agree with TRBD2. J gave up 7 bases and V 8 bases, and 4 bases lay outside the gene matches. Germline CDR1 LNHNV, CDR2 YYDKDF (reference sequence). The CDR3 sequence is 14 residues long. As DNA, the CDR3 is TGTGCCACCCGCGGGACTAGCGGGAGTAATGAGCAGTTCTTC. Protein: CATRGTSGSNEQFF.

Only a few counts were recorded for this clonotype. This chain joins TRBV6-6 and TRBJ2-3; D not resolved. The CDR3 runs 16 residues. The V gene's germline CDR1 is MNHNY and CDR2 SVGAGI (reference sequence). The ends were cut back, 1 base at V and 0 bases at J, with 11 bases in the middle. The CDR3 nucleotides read TGTGCCAGCAGTTACTGGGTTTTGGCTAGCACAGATACGCAGTATTTT. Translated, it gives CASSYWVLASTDTQYF.

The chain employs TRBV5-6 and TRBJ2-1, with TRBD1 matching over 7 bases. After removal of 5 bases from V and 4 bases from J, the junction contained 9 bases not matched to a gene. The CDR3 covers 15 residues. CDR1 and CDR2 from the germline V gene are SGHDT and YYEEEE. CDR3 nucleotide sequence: TGTGCCAGCAGTGGCAGGGGGACGGCATACAATGAGCAGTTCTTC. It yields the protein CASSGRGTAYNEQFF.

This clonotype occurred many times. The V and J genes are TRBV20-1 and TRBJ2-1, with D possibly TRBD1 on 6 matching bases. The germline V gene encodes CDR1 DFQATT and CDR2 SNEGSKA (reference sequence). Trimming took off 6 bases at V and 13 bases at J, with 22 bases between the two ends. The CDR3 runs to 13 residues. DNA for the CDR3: TGCAGTGCGCCGCTAGGGGGAGATCATTCCCAGTTCTTC. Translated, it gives CSAPLGGDHSQFF.

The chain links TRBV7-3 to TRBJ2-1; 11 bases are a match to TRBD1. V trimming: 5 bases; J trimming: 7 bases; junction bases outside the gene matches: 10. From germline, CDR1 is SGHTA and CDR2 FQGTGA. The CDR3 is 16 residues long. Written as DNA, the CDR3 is TGTGCCAGCAGCCCCCTAGGACAGGGGGCGCGAAATGAGCAGTTCTTC. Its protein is CASSPLGQGARNEQFF.